This passage covers 21 T cell receptor beta chains from one sample sequenced in a study of T cell responses to AZD1222 COVID-19 vaccine. Produced via immunoSEQ multiplex PCR; TCRdb's table is partial and in-frame only. The sample carries some 120,000 clones, more than 80% recorded once. Sequenced material: peripheral blood, taken 28 days after the second AZD1222 dose. These receptors were taken from an adult who received the AZD1222 COVID-19 vaccine.

This chain joins TRBV28 and TRBJ1-3; D gene uncertain. V lost 5 bases and J lost 1, with 9 bases in between. CDR3 length: 14 amino acids. Germline assignment: CDR1 MDHEN and CDR2 SYDVKM. In nucleotides, the CDR3 is TGTGCCAGCAGTGTACACGATTCTGGAAACACCATATATTTT. Protein: CASSVHDSGNTIYF.

The gene calls are TRBV5-8 and TRBJ2-6; D remains unclear. Trimming removed 2 bases at V and 3 bases at J, with 15 bases between. Germline V lookup: CDR1 SGHTS, CDR2 YDEGEE. The CDR3 is 17 residues long. CDR3 residues: CASSLVPQMGGANVLTF. CDR3 in DNA: TGTGCCAGCAGCTTAGTCCCTCAGATGGGTGGGGCCAACGTCCTGACTTTC.

The chain carries TRBV18 and TRBJ1-1; a possible D gene is TRBD1 (5 bases). V dropped 8 bases and J dropped 5 bases, with 15 bases sitting between them. The CDR3 is made up of 13 amino acids. CDR1 and CDR2 from the germline V gene are KGHSH and LQKENI. The CDR3 region is CASDVGQMTEAFF. DNA of the CDR3: TGTGCCAGCGACGTGGGGCAGATGACTGAAGCTTTCTTT.

The chain has TRBV19 and TRBJ1-2; D is possibly TRBD1 (5 bases). The ends were cut back, 2 bases at V and 8 bases at J, with 15 bases in the middle. The germline V gene encodes CDR1 LNHDA and CDR2 SQIVND (reference sequence). This CDR3 spans 14 amino acids. The CDR3, as DNA: TGTGCCAGTAGTATACTCGATCAGGGCTACGGCTACACCTTC. It yields the protein CASSILDQGYGYTF. Filled out from reference TRBV19 and TRBJ1-2, the complete variable domain reads DGGITQSPKYLFRKEGQNVTLSCEQNLNHDAMYWYRQDPGQGLRLIYYSQIVNDFQKGDIAEGYSVSREKKESFPLTVTSAQKNPTAFYLCASSILDQGYGYTFGSGTRLTVV.

The chain has TRBV10-1 and TRBJ2-5, with 8 bases identical to TRBD1. V shed 4 bases, J shed 5 bases, and the junction held 3 bases outside the gene matches. The CDR3 is made up of 13 amino acids. The germline V gene encodes CDR1 WNHNN and CDR2 SYGVQD (reference sequence). CDR3 bases: TGCGCCAGCAGTGCAGGGGGCGCGGAGACCCAGTACTTC. Its translation is CASSAGGAETQYF.

V usage is TRBV13 and J usage is TRBJ1-1; D is uncertain. The CDR3 loop spans 13 amino acids. Germline CDR1 and CDR2: PRHDT and FYEKMQ (reference sequence). Trimming shortened V by 2 bases and J by 0 bases, and 4 bases separated the two germline ends. The CDR3 here is CASSLQVNTEAFF. The CDR3 DNA sequence: TGTGCCAGCAGCTTACAGGTGAACACTGAAGCTTTCTTT.

V and J are TRBV7-2 and TRBJ2-7; D unclear. The germline CDR1 and CDR2 sequences are SGHTA and FQGNSA. The V end was cut by 0 bases, the J end by 0 bases, with 9 bases between. This CDR3 spans 15 amino acids. Here the CDR3 DNA reads TGTGCCAGCAGCTTAGCTTGGGTCAGCTCCTACGAGCAGTACTTC. Residues: CASSLAWVSSYEQYF.

This clone was picked up one time. The V call is TRBV10-2, the J call TRBJ1-2; D unclear. CDR3 length: 14 residues. Trimming removed 5 bases at V and 3 bases at J, with 13 bases between. Germline values: CDR1 WSHSY, CDR2 SAAADI. CDR3 bases: TGCGCCAGCAGTACCTCGGGGATTGACTATGGCTACACCTTC. The encoded protein is CASSTSGIDYGYTF.

The chain couples TRBV7-2 to TRBJ2-1; TRBD2 agrees at 10 bases. Trimming removed 1 base from V and 2 bases from J; junction bases left unmatched: 2. The CDR3 loop spans 16 amino acids. CDR1 SGHTA and CDR2 FQGNSA come from the germline V gene. For the CDR3, the DNA is TGTGCCAGCAGCTTAGAAAGCGGGGGGGCCTACAATGAGCAGTTCTTC. It encodes CASSLESGGAYNEQFF.

The rearrangement links TRBV2 to TRBJ2-1; unclear D gene. This CDR3 spans 15 amino acids. Per the germline V gene, CDR1 is SNHLY and CDR2 is FYNNEI. Deletions cut 1 base from V and 6 bases from J, with 13 bases between. The CDR3 region has the DNA TGTGCCAGCAGTGAAGTAGGAAGTAGACCCAATGAGCAGTTCTTC. This translates into CASSEVGSRPNEQFF.

V gene TRBV7-9 combines with J gene TRBJ2-4, with a tentative D call TRBD1 (6 bases). This CDR3 has 14 amino acids. Per germline, CDR1 SEHNR and CDR2 FQNEAQ (reference sequence). V dropped 5 bases and J dropped 9 bases, with 17 bases sitting between them. As DNA, the CDR3 is TGTGCCAGCAGCACGGGCCTTACAGGGACCATTCAGTACTTC. The encoded protein is CASSTGLTGTIQYF.

The table lists this clone with a count of one. This rearrangement joins TRBV23-1 to TRBJ1-3; D not certain. TRBV23-1 counts as an open reading frame of uncertain function. Between the trimmed V and J ends, which lost 11 bases and 0 bases, there was a span of 11 bases. This CDR3 spans 13 amino acids. This CDR3 reads CARPKSSGNTIYF. CDR3 DNA: TGCGCCCGCCCAAAGAGCTCTGGAAACACCATATATTTT.

J is TRBJ1-6 and V is TRBV30; 8 bases agree with TRBD1. The V gene end was trimmed by 5 bases and the J gene end by 7 bases; junction bases not matched to a gene: 4. This CDR3 comprises 13 residues. CDR1 GTSNPN and CDR2 SVGIG come from the germline V gene (reference sequence). CDR3 in amino acids: CAWGQGSNSPLHF. The CDR3 DNA is TGTGCCTGGGGACAGGGATCAAATTCACCCCTCCACTTT.

This rearrangement joins TRBV10-3 to TRBJ1-4, with 7 bases aligning to TRBD1. V lost 6 bases and J lost 8; bases outside the gene matches: 6. Looked up from germline, CDR1 is ENHRY and CDR2 is SYGVKD. This CDR3 spans 13 amino acids. CDR3 sequence reads: CAIRGQSGEKLFF. In DNA, the CDR3 is TGTGCCATCAGGGGACAGTCGGGGGAAAAACTGTTTTTT.

The chain employs TRBV30 and TRBJ1-2; D unclear. CDR1 GTSNPN and CDR2 SVGIG come from the germline V gene (reference sequence). V lost 0 bases and J 8 bases, leaving 10 bases between the germline ends. This CDR3 comprises 12 residues. As DNA, the CDR3 is TGTGCCTGGAGTGTACACGGGGAGGGCTACACCTTC. Amino acids: CAWSVHGEGYTF.

This clone was observed a few times. The chain is built from TRBV30 and TRBJ2-5, with 12 positions matching TRBD2. The CDR3 is 14 residues long. V was pared by 4 bases and J by 4 bases, with 4 bases of the junction left unmatched. The V gene's germline CDR1 is GTSNPN and CDR2 SVGIG (reference sequence). The CDR3 reads CAWKTSGGGETQYF. CDR3 in DNA: TGTGCCTGGAAGACTAGCGGGGGAGGAGAGACCCAGTACTTC.

This chain links TRBV10-3 with TRBJ1-1; D gene unclear. The germline V gene has CDR1 ENHRY and CDR2 SYGVKD. The V and J ends lost 2 bases and 1 base respectively, with 8 bases between them. The CDR3 has 14 residues. CDR3 nucleotides: TGTGCCATCAGTGAGGGTCAAGGGAACACTGAAGCTTTCTTT. Protein product: CAISEGQGNTEAFF.

This sequence joins TRBV5-8 and TRBJ1-5; 8 nucleotides align to TRBD1. V was pared by 8 bases and J by 7 bases, with 17 bases of the junction left unmatched. Per germline, CDR1 SGHTS and CDR2 YDEGEE. This CDR3 spans 16 amino acids. The CDR3 protein is CAREGRGRDQSQPQHF. The DNA for the CDR3 is TGTGCCAGGGAAGGCAGGGGGCGCGATCAATCACAGCCCCAGCATTTT.

This sequence joins TRBV30 and TRBJ1-2; possibly TRBD1 for D (6 bases). V was trimmed by 8 bases and J by 6 bases, leaving 16 bases between them. This CDR3 spans 12 amino acids. The V gene's germline CDR1 is GTSNPN and CDR2 SVGIG (reference sequence). CDR3 in amino acids: CAVQGSWDGYTF. Written as DNA, the CDR3 is TGTGCCGTACAGGGTAGTTGGGATGGCTACACCTTC.

The chain uses TRBV18 and TRBJ2-7; a weak D match, TRBD1 (8 bases). Germline values: CDR1 KGHSH, CDR2 LQKENI. CDR3 length: 15 residues. Trimming left V 3 bases short and J 2 bases short, with 14 bases between. The CDR3 nucleotides read TGTGCCAGCTCACCTAGACAGGGGAGGGCCTACGAGCAGTACTTC. This encodes CASSPRQGRAYEQYF.

Only one count was recorded for this clone. CDR3 DNA: TGTGCCAGCTCACCTCAGGCCGTCTCTGGGGCCAACGTCCTGACTTTC. Translating gives CASSPQAVSGANVLTF. The chain employs TRBV18 and TRBJ2-6; D gene ambiguous. The CDR3 sequence is 16 residues long. The V gene's germline CDR1 is KGHSH and CDR2 LQKENI. The germline V and J ends were trimmed by 3 bases and 0 bases, with 9 bases remaining between them.